One and the same sample provided the 24 T cell receptor beta chains below, sequenced in a study of blood T cell repertoires in COVID-19. The data were produced by immunoSEQ multiplex PCR, yet TCRdb's version contains in-frame clones alone and is incomplete. The sample carries fewer than 500,000 clones, more than 70% recorded once. The specimen was PBMCs or T cells enriched from blood (not recorded which). The receptors were sampled from a man aged 25-40 years who had recovered from COVID-19.

Here the CDR3 DNA reads TGTGCCAGCAGCATATCCGGGACAGAGAATTCACCCCTCCACTTT. It is translated as CASSISGTENSPLHF. V usage is TRBV7-2 and J usage is TRBJ1-6; 7 nucleotides align to TRBD1. Germline V lookup: CDR1 SGHTA, CDR2 FQGNSA. The CDR3 has 15 amino acids. Trimming removed 5 bases from V and 7 bases from J; junction bases left unmatched: 8.

V gene TRBV15 combines with J gene TRBJ1-2; tentatively, D is TRBD1 (6 bases). The CDR3 totals 13 residues. Between the trimmed V and J ends, which lost 2 bases and 8 bases, there was a span of 12 bases. Germline loops: CDR1 LNHNV, CDR2 YYDKDF (reference sequence). Here the CDR3 reads CATSRRAGDGYTF. DNA for the CDR3: TGTGCCACCAGCAGAAGGGCAGGGGACGGCTACACCTTC.

The gene calls are TRBV10-1 and TRBJ2-1; TRBD2 agrees at 10 bases. The germline CDR1 and CDR2 sequences are WNHNN and SYGVQD (reference sequence). The CDR3 is made up of 15 amino acids. J gave up 6 bases and V 4 bases, and 6 bases lay outside the gene matches. Written as DNA, the CDR3 is TGCGCCAGCAGTGGAGTAGCGGGGGGCCCCAATGAGCAGTTCTTC. Encoded protein: CASSGVAGGPNEQFF.

With respect to this clone: The junction and the germline gene differ at one end; a read error may be behind it. V and J are TRBV7-9 and TRBJ2-7; the D gene is possibly TRBD1 (6 bases). Germline V lookup: CDR1 SEHNR, CDR2 FQNEAQ (reference sequence). The CDR3 runs to 16 residues. The CDR3 nucleotides read TGTGTCAGCAGCCCTAATGTGGGACAAGATTACTACGAGCAGTACTTC. Protein product: CVSSPNVGQDYYEQYF. Combining the CDR3 with reference TRBV7-9 and TRBJ2-7 gives the whole variable domain DTGVSQNPRHKITKRGQNVTFRCDPISEHNRLYWYRQTLGQGPEFLTYFQNEAQLEKSRLLSDRFSAERPKGSFSTLEIQRTEQGDSAMYLCVSSPNVGQDYYEQYFGPGTRLTVT.

The genes are TRBV3-1 (or the pseudogene TRBV3-2) and TRBJ1-2, with D tentatively TRBD1 (5 bases). Germline V gene lookup returns CDR1 LGHDT and CDR2 YNNKEL (reference sequence). Trimming cost V 0 bases and J 8 bases, with 10 bases left between them. This CDR3 region has 13 residues. CDR3 loop: CASSQDRVKGYTF. The DNA of the CDR3 is TGTGCCAGCAGCCAAGACAGGGTAAAGGGCTACACCTTC.

The rearrangement joins TRBV6-1 to TRBJ1-2; D unresolved. The germline V gene encodes CDR1 MNHNS and CDR2 SASEGT. The CDR3 is 14 residues long. V was trimmed by 2 bases and J by 3 bases, leaving 10 bases between them. The CDR3 sequence is CASSEYWEDYGYTF. In DNA, the CDR3 is TGTGCCAGCAGTGAATACTGGGAGGACTATGGCTACACCTTC.

To note about this clone: This specimen includes other DNA sequences encoding the same CDR3. The rearrangement uses TRBV12-3 or TRBV12-4 and TRBJ1-2, with D perhaps matching TRBD1 (6 bases). The CDR3 has 12 amino acids. V lost 5 bases and J 5 bases, leaving 9 bases between the germline ends. Written as DNA, the CDR3 is TGTGCCAGCAGTCCGCAGGGGTATGGCTACACCTTC. Translating it yields CASSPQGYGYTF.

V is TRBV4-1 and J is TRBJ1-1, with 8 bases matching TRBD1. The CDR3 has 15 residues. With 1 base clipped from V and 7 bases from J, the junction kept 8 bases outside the gene matches. Germline loops: CDR1 MGHRA, CDR2 YSYEKL. CDR3 loop: CASSQGGTGGVEAFF. The CDR3 nucleotides are TGCGCCAGCAGCCAAGGTGGGACAGGAGGTGTTGAAGCTTTCTTT.

The CDR3: CASMQGTGELFF. The CDR3 DNA reads TGTGCCAGCATGCAGGGCACCGGGGAGCTGTTTTTT. J is TRBJ2-2 and V is TRBV6-5; possible D gene TRBD1, 5 bases. This CDR3 region has 12 residues. The germline V gene encodes CDR1 MNHEY and CDR2 SVGAGI. V was pared by 7 bases and J by 4 bases, with 7 bases between.

In this sample, this clone turned up once. The V and J genes are TRBV4-2 and TRBJ1-3, with D possibly being TRBD1 (5 bases). In germline, CDR1 is LGHNA, CDR2 YNFKEQ. V dropped 0 bases and J dropped 0 bases, with 15 bases sitting between them. This CDR3 region has 18 residues. CDR3 residues: CASSQEAGLLSSGNTIYF. DNA of the CDR3: TGTGCCAGCAGCCAAGAGGCAGGGCTCCTAAGCTCTGGAAACACCATATATTTT.

V and J are TRBV7-9 and TRBJ2-4; tentatively, D is TRBD2 (5 bases). Trimming removed 5 bases at V and 0 bases at J, with 17 bases between. Germline V gives CDR1 SEHNR, CDR2 FQNEAQ (reference sequence). The CDR3 sequence is 17 residues long. This chain's CDR3 is CASSRGSLAEAKNIQYF. The CDR3 DNA sequence: TGTGCCAGCAGCCGAGGGAGTCTAGCCGAAGCCAAAAACATTCAGTACTTC.

CDR3 nucleotides: TGTGCCAGCAGCGTTGGGACAGAAGCAGCAGATACGCAGTATTTT. Translating it yields CASSVGTEAADTQYF. This chain connects TRBV9 to TRBJ2-3; 7 nucleotides match TRBD1. V lost 2 bases to trimming and J lost 4 bases; unmatched junction nucleotides: 7. CDR3 size: 15 residues. Per the germline V gene, CDR1 is SGDLS and CDR2 is YYNGEE.

J is TRBJ2-1 and V is TRBV7-9, with TRBD2 matching over 7 bases. Germline lookup yields CDR1 SEHNR and CDR2 FQNEAQ (reference sequence). The CDR3 runs 17 residues. V dropped 1 base and J dropped 1; count of bases not matched to a gene: 7. The CDR3 sequence: CASSLVGGDRSYNEQFF. CDR3 DNA sequence: TGTGCCAGCAGCTTAGTTGGGGGGGATAGGTCCTACAATGAGCAGTTCTTC.

The V call is TRBV11-2, the J call TRBJ1-5, with 7 bases matching TRBD1. Trimming took 1 base from V and 0 from J; bases not matched to a gene: 9. This CDR3 spans 18 amino acids. Germline assignment: CDR1 SGHAT and CDR2 FQNNGV. The CDR3 loop reads CASSLAGAGTDSNQPQHF. CDR3 nucleotides: TGTGCCAGCAGCTTAGCGGGGGCAGGGACAGATAGCAATCAGCCCCAGCATTTT.

The V and J genes are TRBV3-1 (or the pseudogene TRBV3-2) and TRBJ1-6; unclear D gene. V dropped 0 bases and J dropped 8 bases, with 11 bases sitting between them. The CDR3 covers 15 residues. Germline CDR1 reads LGHDT; CDR2 reads YNNKEL (reference sequence). The CDR3 coding sequence is TGTGCCAGCAGCCAAGATGCCAGATCCGATTCACCCCTCCACTTT. Amino acid sequence: CASSQDARSDSPLHF.

This chain connects TRBV7-9 to TRBJ1-5; D ambiguous. The CDR3 is 16 residues long. Germline lookup yields CDR1 SEHNR and CDR2 FQNEAQ (reference sequence). V was shortened by 4 bases and J by 2 bases, with 15 bases between the two germline ends. The CDR3, as DNA: TGTGCCAGCAGCTCGGGAGTTTCAACCGGCAATCAGCCCCAGCATTTT. Protein product: CASSSGVSTGNQPQHF.

V is TRBV3-1 (or the pseudogene TRBV3-2) and J is TRBJ1-1; TRBD1 might be the D (6 bases). The V and J ends lost 3 bases and 6 bases respectively, with 26 bases between them. This CDR3 contains 18 residues. Germline loops: CDR1 LGHDT, CDR2 YNNKEL (reference sequence). The CDR3 DNA reads as TGTGCCAGCAGCCATTACCCGACAGGACTGGGATTGTTTTCTGAAGCTTTCTTT. It specifies CASSHYPTGLGLFSEAFF.

This chain links TRBV7-9 with TRBJ1-5, with D possibly TRBD1 on 6 matching bases. This CDR3 region has 17 residues. Trimming cost V 1 base and J 1 base, with 14 bases left between them. From germline, CDR1 is SEHNR and CDR2 FQNEAQ (reference sequence). The CDR3 loop reads CASSLVARGKSNQPQHF. The DNA for the CDR3 is TGTGCCAGCAGCTTAGTAGCCAGGGGTAAGAGCAATCAGCCCCAGCATTTT.

The rearrangement joins TRBV18 to TRBJ1-2; D perhaps matches TRBD1 (5 bases). Deletions cut 4 bases from V and 2 bases from J, with 11 bases between. Germline V gene sequence: CDR1 KGHSH, CDR2 LQKENI. The CDR3 is 14 residues long. The CDR3 region is CASSQTGGNYGYTF. In nucleotides, the CDR3 is TGTGCCAGCTCACAAACGGGGGGAAACTATGGCTACACCTTC.

J is TRBJ1-3 and V is TRBV18; tentative D call: TRBD1 (5 bases). The germline CDR1 and CDR2 sequences are KGHSH and LQKENI. This CDR3 region has 14 residues. V shed 1 base and J shed 4 bases, with 8 bases lying between them. CDR3 residues: CASSPQGSGNTIYF. For the CDR3, the DNA is TGTGCCAGCTCACCACAGGGGTCGGGAAACACCATATATTTT.

V and J are TRBV6-2 or TRBV6-3 and TRBJ1-3; D remains ambiguous. This CDR3 is 15 amino acids long. Germline V lookup: CDR1 MNHEY, CDR2 SVGEGT. V was trimmed by 3 bases and J by 0 bases, leaving 9 bases between them. CDR3: CASSYRLDSGNTIYF. The CDR3 region has the DNA TGTGCCAGCAGTTATCGACTAGACTCTGGAAACACCATATATTTT.

This rearrangement joins TRBV7-9 to TRBJ1-1, with D uncertain. The germline CDR1 and CDR2 sequences are SEHNR and FQNEAQ (reference sequence). Trimming shortened V by 5 bases and J by 4 bases, and 17 bases separated the two germline ends. The CDR3 contains 15 residues. The CDR3: CASSPSGGLSTEAFF. The CDR3 bases are TGTGCCAGCAGCCCGAGCGGAGGGCTCAGCACTGAAGCTTTCTTT.

The CDR3 sequence: CASSLGQGWRPTDTQYF. For the CDR3, the DNA is TGTGCCAGCAGTCTGGGACAGGGATGGCGCCCCACAGATACGCAGTATTTT. The rearrangement joins TRBV6-6 to TRBJ2-3, with 9 bases that match TRBD1. The junction had 11 bases not matched to a gene; V was cut back by 5 bases and J by 2 bases. Germline values: CDR1 MNHNY, CDR2 SVGAGI (reference sequence). The CDR3 covers 17 residues.

The rearrangement links TRBV2 to TRBJ1-3; D is undetermined. Looked up from germline, CDR1 is SNHLY and CDR2 is FYNNEI. This CDR3 is built from 14 residues. V shed 6 bases and J shed 0 bases, with 9 bases lying between them. CDR3 DNA: TGTGCCAGCAGCGCTACAGTCTCTGGAAACACCATATATTTT. Its translation: CASSATVSGNTIYF.